Each of the 22 T cell receptor beta chains below was sequenced from the same sample in a study of T cells in localized non-small cell lung cancer. Assay: immunoSEQ multiplex PCR; the TCRdb copy retains only in-frame clones and omits some. This sample has around 30,000 clones; roughly 90% occur once, and the top ten carry approximately 7.5%. The sample was peripheral blood, taken before any cancer treatment. The receptors were gathered from a male donor aged 60 or over with stage I lung adenocarcinoma.

The J gene is TRBJ1-1, the V gene TRBV5-5; no definite D call. Trimming took 0 bases from V and 1 from J, leaving 7 bases between them. The germline gives CDR1 SGHKS, CDR2 YYEKEE (reference sequence). The CDR3 has 14 amino acids. CDR3 DNA sequence: TGTGCCAGCAGCTTGGGAACCGAGAACACTGAAGCTTTCTTT. Its translation: CASSLGTENTEAFF.

The chain uses TRBV7-2 and TRBJ1-2; TRBD1 might be the D (6 bases). The germline V gene encodes CDR1 SGHTA and CDR2 FQGNSA. V was cut by 7 bases and J by 2 bases, with 11 bases left in between. The CDR3 runs 13 residues. For the CDR3, the DNA is TGTGCCAGCACCTTTACAGGGAACTATGGCTACACCTTC. It specifies CASTFTGNYGYTF.

This chain uses TRBV7-2 with TRBJ1-5; the D is unclear. Trimming took off 8 bases at V and 4 bases at J, with 12 bases between the two ends. Looked up from germline, CDR1 is SGHTA and CDR2 is FQGNSA. The CDR3 sequence is 13 residues long. CDR3 region: CASVGGYNQPQHF. The CDR3 nucleotides are TGTGCCAGCGTTGGTGGGTATAATCAGCCCCAGCATTTT.

This clone appeared once. The chain has TRBV30 and TRBJ1-2; possibly TRBD1 for D (5 bases). The CDR3 spans 12 residues. Deletions cut 1 base from V and 4 bases from J, with 7 bases between. CDR1 and CDR2 from the germline V gene are GTSNPN and SVGIG (reference sequence). Written as DNA, the CDR3 is TGTGCCTGGAGTGGGGGGACCTATGGCTACACCTTC. Translation gives CAWSGGTYGYTF.

The chain is built from TRBV28 and TRBJ1-5, with unresolved D. The CDR3 is 15 residues long. Per the germline V gene, CDR1 is MDHEN and CDR2 is SYDVKM. V lost 1 base and J 0 bases, leaving 7 bases between the germline ends. The CDR3 loop is CASSLYSHSNQPQHF. In DNA form, the CDR3 reads TGTGCCAGCAGTTTATACAGTCATAGCAATCAGCCCCAGCATTTT.

This clone showed up just once. The chain couples TRBV28 to TRBJ1-2; 7 bases fit TRBD1. This CDR3 has 13 amino acids. CDR1 is MDHEN and CDR2 is SYDVKM in the germline V gene. V shed 8 bases and J 4 bases; nucleotides not matched to a gene: 7. The CDR3 coding sequence is TGTGCCAGCCTTTGGGCAGGGGGCTATGGCTACACCTTC. Amino acids: CASLWAGGYGYTF.

The chain employs TRBV7-8 and TRBJ2-5; the D is unclear. Looked up from germline, CDR1 is SGHVS and CDR2 is FQNEAQ. The CDR3 totals 14 residues. V dropped 5 bases and J dropped 1 base, with 11 bases sitting between them. The CDR3 protein is CASSRQVGQETQYF. The CDR3 DNA is TGTGCCAGCAGCCGACAAGTAGGCCAAGAGACCCAGTACTTC.

J is TRBJ2-5 and V is TRBV28; 9 bases are a match to TRBD2. This CDR3 is 16 amino acids long. CDR1 and CDR2 (germline): MDHEN, SYDVKM. V was pared by 5 bases and J by 7 bases, with 14 bases of the junction left unmatched. CDR3 loop: CASSVGVAGARGTQYF. In nucleotides, the CDR3 is TGTGCCAGCAGTGTCGGGGTAGCGGGGGCCCGAGGGACCCAGTACTTC.

This clone was detected only a few times. This rearrangement joins TRBV6-1 to TRBJ1-1; D is undetermined. The CDR3 is 13 amino acids. Trimming took 6 bases from V and 4 from J, leaving 12 bases between them. Germline CDR1 reads MNHNS; CDR2 reads SASEGT. The CDR3 loop reads CASSVVVGTEAFF. The CDR3 bases are TGTGCCAGCAGCGTGGTTGTAGGCACTGAAGCTTTCTTT.

The chain joins TRBV7-2 to TRBJ2-2; TRBD2 matches 12 bases. Germline V gene sequence: CDR1 SGHTA, CDR2 FQGNSA. The CDR3 is made up of 17 amino acids. V shed 5 bases and J 6 bases; nucleotides not matched to a gene: 10. For the CDR3, the DNA is TGTGCCAGCAGCCATCTAGCGGGGGGGCCGCCCCCCGGGGAGCTGTTTTTT. Residues: CASSHLAGGPPPGELFF.

The chain employs TRBV13 and TRBJ2-7; D remains unclear. Trimming cost V 0 bases and J 3 bases, with 9 bases left between them. Per germline, CDR1 PRHDT and CDR2 FYEKMQ (reference sequence). This CDR3 has 14 amino acids. The CDR3 spells CASSLGDNFYEQYF. Here the CDR3 DNA reads TGTGCCAGCAGCTTAGGAGACAACTTCTACGAGCAGTACTTC. The complete variable domain, with remaining parts taken from reference TRBV13 and TRBJ2-7, reads AAGVIQSPRHLIKEKRETATLKCYPIPRHDTVYWYQQGPGQDPQFLISFYEKMQSDKGSIPDRFSAQQFSDYHSELNMSSLELGDSALYFCASSLGDNFYEQYFGPGTRLTVT.

This clone was seen only once. J is TRBJ1-5 and V is TRBV5-1; no definite D call. Trimming cost V 3 bases and J 3 bases, with 7 bases left between them. This CDR3 spans 13 amino acids. Germline V CDR1 and CDR2: SGHRS, YFSETQ. CDR3 sequence reads: CASSWAPNQPQHF. The DNA of the CDR3 is TGCGCCAGCAGCTGGGCTCCCAATCAGCCCCAGCATTTT.

The genes are TRBV4-2 and TRBJ1-1; D possibly corresponds to TRBD1 (5 bases). Trimming shortened V by 4 bases and J by 11 bases, and 23 bases separated the two germline ends. CDR1 LGHNA and CDR2 YNFKEQ come from the germline V gene. CDR3 length: 15 amino acids. The DNA of the CDR3 is TGTGCCAGCAGCCCCCGGGACCTTCTATCAGGGTACGCTTTCTTT. This codes for CASSPRDLLSGYAFF.

V gene TRBV18 combines with J gene TRBJ1-2; 9 bases are shared with TRBD1. Germline trimming cut 6 bases from V and 4 bases from J; bases unmatched to any gene: 9. Germline V lookup: CDR1 KGHSH, CDR2 LQKENI. The CDR3 contains 15 residues. The CDR3 here is CASSPTGTGTYGYTF. CDR3 nucleotides: TGTGCCAGCTCCCCCACCGGGACAGGGACCTATGGCTACACCTTC.

The J gene is TRBJ2-4, the V gene TRBV19; D is perhaps TRBD1 or TRBD2 (6 bases each). This CDR3 comprises 16 residues. Trimming cost V 4 bases and J 5 bases, with 18 bases left between them. Germline V lookup: CDR1 LNHDA, CDR2 SQIVND (reference sequence). CDR3 DNA sequence: TGTGCCAGTAGTACCGAATGGGGGGCACGGGAAAACATTCAGTACTTC. Its translation is CASSTEWGARENIQYF.

By share, this clone counts as medium-sized. V and J are TRBV9 and TRBJ2-7; D unresolved. The germline V gene has CDR1 SGDLS and CDR2 YYNGEE. V shed 2 bases and J shed 0 bases, with 9 bases lying between them. This CDR3 contains 14 residues. CDR3 nucleotide sequence: TGTGCCAGCAGCGTTGCGGAGATCTCCTACGAGCAGTACTTC. Protein: CASSVAEISYEQYF. Full variable domain (remainder filled in from reference TRBV9 and TRBJ2-7): DSGVTQTPKHLITATGQRVTLRCSPRSGDLSVYWYQQSLDQGLQFLIQYYNGEERAKGNILERFSAQQFPDLHSELNLSSLELGDSALYFCASSVAEISYEQYFGPGTRLTVT.

For the CDR3, the DNA is TGTGCCAGCAGCGTACAAATAGGGGTGGGGAACACTGAAGCTTTCTTT. This encodes CASSVQIGVGNTEAFF. The rearrangement uses TRBV7-8 and TRBJ1-1; maybe TRBD1 (5 bases). V shed 5 bases and J shed 1 base, with 17 bases lying between them. The CDR3 has 16 residues. CDR1 SGHVS and CDR2 FQNEAQ come from the germline V gene.

The count of this clone is one. This chain links TRBV6-5 with TRBJ1-1; D unclear. Germline assignment: CDR1 MNHEY and CDR2 SVGAGI. The V end lost 2 bases, the J end lost 3 bases, and 10 bases lay between the germline ends. CDR3 length equals 14 residues. Here the CDR3 reads CASSYGDYDTEAFF. For the CDR3, the DNA is TGTGCCAGCAGTTACGGGGATTACGACACTGAAGCTTTCTTT.

V and J are TRBV5-4 and TRBJ2-7; D tentatively reads TRBD1 or TRBD2 (5 bases each). V lost 4 bases, J lost 0 bases, and 8 bases lay in between. Per the germline V gene, CDR1 is SGHNT and CDR2 is YYREEE (reference sequence). The CDR3 totals 13 residues. CDR3 nucleotide sequence: TGTGCCAGCAGCCGGGACGCCTCCTACGAGCAGTACTTC. Amino acid sequence: CASSRDASYEQYF.

The rearrangement joins TRBV7-3 to TRBJ1-1; D call uncertain. CDR3 size: 13 residues. V dropped 6 bases and J dropped 3 bases, with 11 bases sitting between them. From germline, CDR1 is SGHTA and CDR2 FQGTGA. The CDR3 reads CASSSTEDTEAFF. CDR3 DNA: TGTGCCAGCAGTTCTACCGAGGACACTGAAGCTTTCTTT.

The V gene is TRBV29-1, the J gene TRBJ1-3; D is ambiguous. The CDR3 is 15 amino acids. V was pared by 1 base and J by 4 bases, with 14 bases between. Germline V gene sequence: CDR1 SQVTM, CDR2 ANQGSEA. Here the CDR3 reads CSVEGTTEGGNTIYF. Written as DNA, the CDR3 is TGCAGCGTTGAAGGCACTACAGAGGGAGGAAACACCATATATTTT.

The chain links TRBV9 to TRBJ2-2; D call uncertain. Trimming removed 0 bases at V and 0 bases at J, with 3 bases between. The germline V gene encodes CDR1 SGDLS and CDR2 YYNGEE. The CDR3 is 14 residues long. The CDR3 DNA sequence: TGTGCCAGCAGCGTAGTTTCGAACACCGGGGAGCTGTTTTTT. Translation: CASSVVSNTGELFF.